The 30 T cell receptor beta chains below were found in one sample sequenced in a study of T cells in Graves' hyperthyroidism and ophthalmopathy. Template material for amplifying TCR beta CDR3 regions consisted of RNA transcripts. Primed by the HTBI set, a first-round RT-PCR was run on the TCR CDR3. TCRdb independently ran MiXCR on the multiplex PCR reads; one entry per CDR3 protein. The sample carries 190,000 or so distinct CDR3 sequences, approximately 16% recorded once. Sequencing used blood. These TCRs come from a man aged 35 to 55 with Graves' hyperthyroidism.

This clonotype was counted a few times. A much larger clone differs from this one at a single base, so this may be a read error. The J gene is TRBJ2-5, the V gene TRBV7-9, with D maybe TRBD1 (7 bases). The CDR3 is 15 amino acids. The V gene's germline CDR1 is SEHNR and CDR2 FQNEAQ (reference sequence). The CDR3 loop is CASSLLQGGQETKYF. The CDR3 DNA reads TGTGCCAGCAGCTTACTTCAGGGGGGTCAAGAGACCAAGTACTTC.

This clonotype was observed many times. The rearrangement uses TRBV9 and TRBJ2-1; D not resolved. CDR1 is SGDLS and CDR2 is YYNGEE in the germline V gene. V was trimmed by 4 bases and J by 2 bases, leaving 10 bases between them. The CDR3 runs to 14 residues. The CDR3 coding sequence is TGTGCCAGCAGCCCTGCGGCCACCTACAATGAGCAGTTCTTC. Protein sequence: CASSPAATYNEQFF.

The rearrangement uses TRBV6-5 and TRBJ1-5; D uncertain. Germline assignment: CDR1 MNHEY and CDR2 SVGAGI. The CDR3 has 15 residues. V lost 3 bases, J lost 1 base, and 10 bases lay in between. CDR3 nucleotides: TGTGCCAGCAGTTATAGGGCGAGCAGCAATCAGCCCCAGCATTTT. Translated, it gives CASSYRASSNQPQHF.

A note on this clonotype: One end of the junction does not line up with germline, which may come from a read error. The V gene is TRBV5-1, the J gene TRBJ2-3, with D possibly being TRBD2 (6 bases). CDR1 and CDR2 (germline): SGHRS, YFSETQ. This CDR3 contains 13 residues. The CDR3: CASGLEGTDTQYF. The CDR3 bases are TGCGCCAGCGGCTTGGAGGGGACAGATACGCAGTATTTT.

This clonotype was detected ten times or more. DNA of the CDR3: TGCAGTGCTAGAAAAAGCCATGTAGCGGGAGATACGCAGTATTTT. Its protein product is CSARKSHVAGDTQYF. The chain carries TRBV20-1 and TRBJ2-3, with 7 nucleotides matching TRBD2. The CDR3 runs to 15 residues. The trim removed 2 bases at V and 5 bases at J, leaving 10 bases unmatched. Germline-derived CDR1 and CDR2 are DFQATT and SNEGSKA (reference sequence).

V gene TRBV10-3 combines with J gene TRBJ1-1, with 7 positions matching TRBD1. The CDR3 extends over 16 amino acids. V shed 0 bases and J 0 bases; nucleotides not matched to a gene: 4. Germline V CDR1 and CDR2: ENHRY, SYGVKD. In DNA form, the CDR3 reads TGTGCCATCAGTGAGTCGACAGGGTCGATGAACACTGAAGCTTTCTTT. Its translation is CAISESTGSMNTEAFF.

This clonotype was observed a few times. The V gene is TRBV4-2, the J gene TRBJ1-4, with 11 bases fitting TRBD1. The CDR3 sequence is 16 residues long. Unmatched junction bases numbered 9, after V lost 4 bases and J lost 8 bases. Germline loops: CDR1 LGHNA, CDR2 YNFKEQ. The CDR3 DNA reads as TGTGCCAGCAGCCCCGGGACAGGGGGATTAGAAGAAAAACTGTTTTTT. Its protein product is CASSPGTGGLEEKLFF.

This clonotype was seen many times. The chain links TRBV27 to TRBJ2-7, with D possibly called TRBD1 or TRBD2 (5 bases each). CDR3 length equals 15 residues. Per the germline V gene, CDR1 is MNHEY and CDR2 is SMNVEV (reference sequence). V was pared by 6 bases and J by 2 bases, with 17 bases between. CDR3 residues: CASSSYFGGTYEQYF. The CDR3, as DNA: TGTGCCAGCAGCAGCTATTTTGGGGGAACCTACGAGCAGTACTTC.

V gene TRBV6-2 or TRBV6-3 combines with J gene TRBJ2-1; 7 bases match TRBD1. This CDR3 spans 15 amino acids. Germline assignment: CDR1 MNHEY and CDR2 SVGEGT. V trimming: 7 bases; J trimming: 1 base; junction bases outside the gene matches: 7. CDR3 protein: CASNYPGQSYNEQFF. CDR3 sequence (DNA): TGTGCCAGCAATTATCCGGGACAGTCCTACAATGAGCAGTTCTTC.

This clonotype was found a few times. This chain connects TRBV12-5 to TRBJ2-1, with D possibly TRBD2 on 6 matching bases. Germline-derived CDR1 and CDR2 are LGHNT and FRNRAP. The CDR3 consists of 12 residues. Trimming took off 0 bases at V and 13 bases at J, with 10 bases between the two ends. CDR3 residues: CASGLVTGVQFF. The CDR3 coding sequence is TGTGCTAGTGGTTTGGTAACGGGGGTACAGTTCTTC.

This clonotype was recorded many times. The chain uses TRBV3-1 and TRBJ2-3, with D perhaps TRBD2 (5 bases). Trimming removed 5 bases from V and 0 bases from J, with 18 bases in between. The CDR3 extends over 17 amino acids. In germline, CDR1 is LGHDT, CDR2 YNNKEL (reference sequence). The CDR3 region has the DNA TGTGCCAGCAGCTCGTCCCGAGGGCGCTGGAGCACAGATACGCAGTATTTT. Its translation: CASSSSRGRWSTDTQYF.

This clonotype showed up many times. This sequence joins TRBV18 and TRBJ1-1; D possibly corresponds to TRBD1 (6 bases). The CDR3 is 13 residues long. V shed 0 bases and J shed 5 bases, with 7 bases lying between them. Looked up from germline, CDR1 is KGHSH and CDR2 is LQKENI. CDR3 region: CASSPPGQTEAFF. The CDR3 DNA reads as TGTGCCAGCTCACCACCGGGACAAACTGAAGCTTTCTTT.

This chain joins TRBV4-3 and TRBJ2-3, with 8 bases fitting TRBD2. The CDR3 contains 15 residues. V gave up 4 bases and J gave up 3 bases; unmatched junction bases: 6. The germline CDR1 and CDR2 sequences are LGHNA and YSLEER. CDR3 sequence reads: CASSRTGGRTDTQYF. For the CDR3, the DNA is TGCGCCAGCAGCCGGACTGGCGGGAGGACAGATACGCAGTATTTT.

This clonotype was observed a few times. The V call is TRBV7-9, the J call TRBJ2-7, with unresolved D. CDR1 and CDR2 from the germline V gene are SEHNR and FQNEAQ (reference sequence). V dropped 5 bases and J dropped 5 bases, with 13 bases sitting between them. The CDR3 totals 13 residues. This CDR3 is CASSPGRNNEQYF. CDR3 DNA: TGTGCCAGCAGCCCTGGACGTAATAACGAGCAGTACTTC.

The V gene is TRBV2, the J gene TRBJ2-1, with 13 bases that match TRBD2. The CDR3 has 16 residues. CDR1 and CDR2 from the germline V gene are SNHLY and FYNNEI. V shed 6 bases and J 0 bases; nucleotides not matched to a gene: 2. CDR3 amino acids: CASSGTSGTSYNEQFF. For the CDR3, the DNA is TGTGCCAGCAGCGGGACTAGCGGGACCTCCTACAATGAGCAGTTCTTC. The full variable domain, its missing parts supplied by reference TRBV2 and TRBJ2-1, is EPEVTQTPSHQVTQMGQEVILRCVPISNHLYFYWYRQILGQKVEFLVSFYNNEISEKSEIFDDQFSVERPDGSNFTLKIRSTKLEDSAMYFCASSGTSGTSYNEQFFGPGTRLTVL.

This clonotype has ten or more counts. The chain is built from TRBV30 and TRBJ2-5, with 13 bases fitting TRBD2. V shed 2 bases, J shed 5 bases, and the junction held 2 bases outside the gene matches. This CDR3 spans 14 amino acids. CDR1 and CDR2 from the germline V gene are GTSNPN and SVGIG (reference sequence). CDR3 DNA sequence: TGTGCCTGGAGTAGACTAGCGGGGGGCGAGACCCAGTACTTC. Its translation: CAWSRLAGGETQYF.

This clonotype has at least ten counts. The chain uses TRBV30 and TRBJ1-6, with TRBD1 matching over 9 bases. The V segment lost 1 base and the J segment 19 bases; nucleotides outside the gene matches: 2. The germline V gene encodes CDR1 GTSNPN and CDR2 SVGIG (reference sequence). This CDR3 has 10 residues. Here the CDR3 reads CAWSGQGVHF. In DNA, the CDR3 is TGTGCCTGGAGTGGACAGGGGGTTCACTTT.

In its sample, this clonotype was seen many times. The V gene is TRBV30, the J gene TRBJ1-3; D not certain. Germline CDR1 is GTSNPN and CDR2 is SVGIG (reference sequence). V was clipped by 1 base and J by 4 bases, with 11 bases between them. CDR3 length: 14 amino acids. CDR3 nucleotide sequence: TGTGCCTGGAGTGAACTAGACCTCGGAAACACCATATATTTT. It encodes CAWSELDLGNTIYF.

This clonotype was observed a few times. The genes are TRBV6-1 and TRBJ2-7; 9 bases fit TRBD1. CDR1 and CDR2 from the germline V gene are MNHNS and SASEGT. V shed 5 bases, J shed 1 base, and the junction held 12 bases outside the gene matches. This CDR3 has 17 residues. The CDR3 nucleotides read TGTGCCAGCAGTAGAAGGACAGGGGCCTCCATTTCCTACGAGCAGTACTTC. It translates to CASSRRTGASISYEQYF.

This clonotype was observed at least ten times. The chain has TRBV5-6 and TRBJ2-1; D is undetermined. The CDR3 is 12 amino acids. V was clipped by 1 base and J by 8 bases, with 7 bases between them. Germline V gives CDR1 SGHDT, CDR2 YYEEEE. The CDR3 sequence is CASSLSRYEQFF. The CDR3 nucleotides read TGTGCCAGCAGCTTGAGTCGCTATGAGCAGTTCTTC.

This rearrangement joins TRBV5-1 to TRBJ1-4; 8 bases map to TRBD1. The CDR3 spans 14 residues. J was trimmed by 8 bases and V by 0 bases; bases with no gene match: 3. In germline, CDR1 is SGHRS, CDR2 YFSETQ. The CDR3 protein is CASSLGDRGEKLFF. CDR3 in DNA: TGCGCCAGCAGCTTGGGAGACAGGGGCGAAAAACTGTTTTTT.

The CDR3 bases are TGTGCCAGCAGCTTCGGGACAGACACCGGGGAGCTGTTTTTT. It is translated as CASSFGTDTGELFF. The chain recombines TRBV7-9 with TRBJ2-2, with TRBD1 matching over 7 bases. Trimming cost V 3 bases and J 3 bases; bases outside gene matches: 1. In germline, CDR1 is SEHNR, CDR2 FQNEAQ (reference sequence). This CDR3 has 14 amino acids. Combining the CDR3 with reference TRBV7-9 and TRBJ2-2 gives the whole variable domain DTGVSQNPRHKITKRGQNVTFRCDPISEHNRLYWYRQTLGQGPEFLTYFQNEAQLEKSRLLSDRFSAERPKGSFSTLEIQRTEQGDSAMYLCASSFGTDTGELFFGEGSRLTVL.

V and J are TRBV24-1 and TRBJ2-1; 9 bases fit TRBD1. V lost 4 bases to trimming and J lost 0 bases; unmatched junction nucleotides: 3. The CDR3 totals 16 residues. Germline loops: CDR1 KGHDR, CDR2 SFDVKD. CDR3 bases: TGTGCCACCAGTGAACAGGGGGCGGGCTCCTACAATGAGCAGTTCTTC. Translation: CATSEQGAGSYNEQFF.

This clonotype was seen repeatedly, ten times or more. The V and J genes are TRBV20-1 and TRBJ1-4; 8 bases agree with TRBD1. This CDR3 is built from 13 residues. Per the germline V gene, CDR1 is DFQATT and CDR2 is SNEGSKA (reference sequence). The V segment lost 6 bases and the J segment 6 bases; nucleotides outside the gene matches: 6. The CDR3 spells CSATQGVYEKLFF. CDR3 sequence (DNA): TGCAGTGCCACACAGGGGGTTTATGAAAAACTGTTTTTT.

This clonotype occurred many times. The rearrangement joins TRBV7-8 to TRBJ1-5; D not certain. CDR3 length: 13 residues. V was cut by 1 base and J by 6 bases, with 7 bases left in between. Germline CDR1 and CDR2: SGHVS and FQNEAQ. The CDR3 loop is CASSLDRAQPQHF. The DNA of the CDR3 is TGTGCCAGCAGCTTAGATCGGGCTCAGCCCCAGCATTTT.

The V call is TRBV28, the J call TRBJ1-4; no firm D call. The CDR3 spans 14 residues. The V end was cut by 5 bases, the J end by 7 bases, with 14 bases between. In germline, CDR1 is MDHEN, CDR2 SYDVKM. CDR3 amino acids: CASSQHGEVEKLFF. The CDR3 coding sequence is TGTGCCAGCAGTCAACACGGGGAGGTTGAAAAACTGTTTTTT. The full variable domain, rest sourced from reference TRBV28 and TRBJ1-4, is DVKVTQSSRYLVKRTGEKVFLECVQDMDHENMFWYRQDPGLGLRLIYFSYDVKMKEKGDIPEGYSVSREKKERFSLILESASTNQTSMYLCASSQHGEVEKLFFGSGTQLSVL.

This clonotype was picked up many times. This CDR3 is CASSSMQDPQETQYF. The CDR3 DNA is TGTGCCAGCAGTTCCATGCAGGATCCCCAAGAGACCCAGTACTTC. The rearrangement uses TRBV27 and TRBJ2-5, with D hard to call. The CDR3 sequence is 15 residues long. V lost 4 bases and J lost 1, with 13 bases in between. CDR1 is MNHEY and CDR2 is SMNVEV in the germline V gene (reference sequence).

This clonotype has just a few counts. The rearrangement joins TRBV9 to TRBJ2-5, with 7 positions matching TRBD1. Germline V gives CDR1 SGDLS, CDR2 YYNGEE. V shed 2 bases, J shed 3 bases, and the junction held 1 base outside the gene matches. The CDR3 is made up of 13 amino acids. For the CDR3, the DNA is TGTGCCAGCAGCGTCGGACAGGAAGAGACCCAGTACTTC. Amino acid sequence: CASSVGQEETQYF.

This clonotype is a singleton in its sample. A much larger clone lies one base from this, so it may be a read error. V and J are TRBV29-1 and TRBJ2-1; TRBD1 is a possible D gene (6 bases). Germline values: CDR1 SQVTM, CDR2 ANQGSEA. CDR3 length: 16 amino acids. For the CDR3, the DNA is TGCACCCCGAAGAGGGGGTCAACGCTATACTACAATGAGCAGTTCTTC. Encoded protein: CTPKRGSTLYYNEQFF.

This clonotype was seen a few times. A read error may be the cause here, since a much bigger clone is one base away. The J gene is TRBJ2-7, the V gene TRBV18; D gene unclear. Looked up from germline, CDR1 is KGHSH and CDR2 is LQKENI. The CDR3 has 15 residues. CDR3: CASSPLDNDRYGQYF. DNA for the CDR3: TGTGCCAGCTCACCACTGGATAACGATCGCTACGGGCAGTACTTC.